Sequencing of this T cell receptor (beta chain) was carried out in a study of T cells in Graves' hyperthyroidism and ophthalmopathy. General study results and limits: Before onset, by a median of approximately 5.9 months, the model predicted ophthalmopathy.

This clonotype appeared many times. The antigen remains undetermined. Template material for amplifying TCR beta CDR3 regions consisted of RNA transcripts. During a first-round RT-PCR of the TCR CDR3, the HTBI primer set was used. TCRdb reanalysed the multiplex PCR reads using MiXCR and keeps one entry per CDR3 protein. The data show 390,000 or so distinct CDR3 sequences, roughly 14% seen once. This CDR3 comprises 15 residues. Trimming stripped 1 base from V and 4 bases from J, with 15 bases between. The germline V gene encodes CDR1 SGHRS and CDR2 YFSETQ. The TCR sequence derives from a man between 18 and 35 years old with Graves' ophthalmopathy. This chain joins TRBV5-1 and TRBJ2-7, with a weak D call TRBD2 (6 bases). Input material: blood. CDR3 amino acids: CASSLRGIRAYEQYF. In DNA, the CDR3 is TGCGCCAGCAGCTTGCGCGGGATCAGGGCATACGAGCAGTACTTC.